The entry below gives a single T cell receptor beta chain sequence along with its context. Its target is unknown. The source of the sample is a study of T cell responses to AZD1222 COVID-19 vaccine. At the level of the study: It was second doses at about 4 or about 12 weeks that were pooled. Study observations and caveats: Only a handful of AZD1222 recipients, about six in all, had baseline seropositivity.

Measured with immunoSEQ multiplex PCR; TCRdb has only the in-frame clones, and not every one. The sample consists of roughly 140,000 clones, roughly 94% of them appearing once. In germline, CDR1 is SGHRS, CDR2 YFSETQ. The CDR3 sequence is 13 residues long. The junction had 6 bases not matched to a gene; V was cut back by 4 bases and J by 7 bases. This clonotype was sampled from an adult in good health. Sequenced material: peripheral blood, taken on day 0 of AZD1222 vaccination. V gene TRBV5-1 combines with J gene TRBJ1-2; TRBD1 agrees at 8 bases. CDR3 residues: CASSDGQGPGYTF. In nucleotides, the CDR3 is TGCGCCAGCAGCGATGGACAGGGTCCTGGCTACACCTTC.